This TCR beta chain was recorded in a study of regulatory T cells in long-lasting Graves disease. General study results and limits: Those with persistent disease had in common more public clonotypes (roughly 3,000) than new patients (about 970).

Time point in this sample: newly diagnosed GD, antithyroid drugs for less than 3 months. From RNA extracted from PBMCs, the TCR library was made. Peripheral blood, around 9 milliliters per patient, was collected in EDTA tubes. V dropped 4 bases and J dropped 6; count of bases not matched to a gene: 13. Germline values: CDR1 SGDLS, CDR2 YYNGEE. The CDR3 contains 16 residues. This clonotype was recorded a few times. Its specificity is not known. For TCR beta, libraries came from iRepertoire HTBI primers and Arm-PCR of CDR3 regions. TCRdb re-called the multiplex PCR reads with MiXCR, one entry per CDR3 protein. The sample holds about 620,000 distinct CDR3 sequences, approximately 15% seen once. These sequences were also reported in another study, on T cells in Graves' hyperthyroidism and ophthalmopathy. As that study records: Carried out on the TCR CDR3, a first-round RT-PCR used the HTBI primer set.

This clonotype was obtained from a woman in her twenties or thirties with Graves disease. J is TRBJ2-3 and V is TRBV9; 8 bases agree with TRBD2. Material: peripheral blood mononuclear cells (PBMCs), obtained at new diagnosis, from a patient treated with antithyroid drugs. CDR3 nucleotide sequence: TGTGCCAGCAGCCCCCGACTAGCGCCCAGCGGGGATACGCAGTATTTT. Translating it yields CASSPRLAPSGDTQYF.